The 6 T cell receptor beta chains in this list originate from one sample, sequenced in a study of cytomegalovirus exposure and HLA in healthy donors. PCR amplification relied on 60 Vbeta primers (plus 13 Jbeta primers). Profiling relied on immunoSEQ multiplex PCR, and the TCRdb table lists in-frame clones only, not all of them. Found here are about 200,000 clones, roughly four fifths of them singletons; the top ten hold less than 2%. The sequencing sample was made of PBMCs. Every receptor here comes from a man aged 30 to 45 in good health and CMV-seronegative.

V usage is TRBV28 and J usage is TRBJ2-3, with D possibly matching TRBD2 (6 bases). CDR3 length: 15 amino acids. Looked up from germline, CDR1 is MDHEN and CDR2 is SYDVKM. V lost 1 base and J lost 1, with 9 bases in between. The CDR3 bases are TGTGCCAGCAGTTTATCCGCGGGACGCACAGATACGCAGTATTTT. It specifies CASSLSAGRTDTQYF.

The genes are TRBV6-1 and TRBJ1-1; D uncertain. From germline, CDR1 is MNHNS and CDR2 SASEGT. This CDR3 has 16 amino acids. With 3 bases removed from V and 0 bases from J, the gap between germline ends came to 14 bases. The CDR3 loop reads CASSEPDWYMNTEAFF. CDR3 coding DNA: TGTGCCAGCAGTGAGCCCGATTGGTACATGAACACTGAAGCTTTCTTT.

The rearrangement links TRBV7-9 to TRBJ2-7; D call uncertain. Germline CDR1 is SEHNR and CDR2 is FQNEAQ (reference sequence). Trimming pared 2 bases from V and 0 bases from J, leaving 11 bases between. The CDR3 loop spans 15 amino acids. DNA for the CDR3: TGTGCCAGCAGCTTAACTCAGACTGGCTCCTACGAGCAGTACTTC. This codes for CASSLTQTGSYEQYF.

This clone has just a few counts. V gene TRBV18 combines with J gene TRBJ2-7; 8 bases align to TRBD1. The CDR3 contains 15 residues. Germline assignment: CDR1 KGHSH and CDR2 LQKENI. Losses at the gene ends were 6 bases for V and 2 bases for J; bases not matched to a gene: 9. CDR3: CASSSGQGATYEQYF. CDR3 coding DNA: TGTGCCAGCTCCTCAGGGCAGGGGGCCACCTACGAGCAGTACTTC.

This chain joins TRBV7-8 and TRBJ2-7; 7 bases are a match to TRBD2. Losses at the gene ends were 1 base for V and 2 bases for J; bases not matched to a gene: 8. This CDR3 has 16 residues. Germline CDR1 is SGHVS and CDR2 is FQNEAQ. The CDR3 is CASSLGFPSGTYEQYF. The CDR3 DNA sequence: TGTGCCAGCAGCTTAGGTTTCCCTAGCGGCACCTACGAGCAGTACTTC. Complete variable domain (other parts from reference TRBV7-8 and TRBJ2-7): GAGVSQSPRYKVAKRGQDVALRCDPISGHVSLFWYQQALGQGPEFLTYFQNEAQLDKSGLPSDRFFAERPEGSVSTLKIQRTQQEDSAVYLCASSLGFPSGTYEQYFGPGTRLTVT.

This clone was found a few times. This chain connects TRBV6-5 to TRBJ1-3, with 9 bases fitting TRBD1. The CDR3 runs to 15 residues. Germline V gives CDR1 MNHEY, CDR2 SVGAGI. Trimming cost V 6 bases and J 4 bases; bases outside gene matches: 7. The CDR3 reads CASSPTGGNGNTIYF. The DNA of the CDR3 is TGTGCCAGCAGCCCGACAGGGGGGAACGGAAACACCATATATTTT.